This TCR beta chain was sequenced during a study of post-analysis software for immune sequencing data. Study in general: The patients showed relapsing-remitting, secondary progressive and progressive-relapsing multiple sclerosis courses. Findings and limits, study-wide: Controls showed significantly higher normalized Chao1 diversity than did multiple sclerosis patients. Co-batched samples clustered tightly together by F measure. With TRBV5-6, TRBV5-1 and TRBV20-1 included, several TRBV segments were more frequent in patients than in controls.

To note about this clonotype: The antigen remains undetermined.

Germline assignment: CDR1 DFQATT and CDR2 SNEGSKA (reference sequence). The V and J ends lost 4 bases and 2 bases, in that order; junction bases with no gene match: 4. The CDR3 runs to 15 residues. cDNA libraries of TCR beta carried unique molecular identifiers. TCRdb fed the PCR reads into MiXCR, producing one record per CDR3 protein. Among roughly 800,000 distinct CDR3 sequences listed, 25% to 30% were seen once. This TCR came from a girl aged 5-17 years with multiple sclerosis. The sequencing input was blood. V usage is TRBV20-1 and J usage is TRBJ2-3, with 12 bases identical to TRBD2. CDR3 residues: CSATGTSGHTDTQYF. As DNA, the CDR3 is TGCAGTGCTACAGGGACTAGCGGGCACACAGATACGCAGTATTTT.